Sequencing of this T cell receptor beta chain was carried out in a study of OX40 agonist ivuxolimab in advanced cancers. Study summary: Age averaged around 60 years (range roughly 23 to 79), and around 87% were male.

Trimming cost V 4 bases and J 2 bases, with 13 bases left between them. The CDR3 is made up of 14 amino acids. Per germline, CDR1 SGHNT and CDR2 YYREEE (reference sequence). Some clones are missing from TCRdb's copy, which holds only in-frame ones; the method was immunoSEQ multiplex PCR. The sample has tens of thousands of clones, about 94% seen once. The rearrangement uses TRBV5-4 and TRBJ2-7; D assignment may be TRBD1 or TRBD2 (5 bases each). Sequences were derived from CD4+ or CD8+ T cells sorted from blood, sampled in a trial of the OX40 agonist ivuxolimab. The receptor was derived from an adult with an advanced solid tumor such as melanoma, head and neck, liver or kidney cancer. CDR3 nucleotides: TGTGCCAGCAGCACCGGGATGGGGGCCTACGAGCAGTACTTC. It encodes CASSTGMGAYEQYF.